This TCR beta chain was sequenced in a study of blood T cell repertoires in COVID-19. Produced via immunoSEQ multiplex PCR; TCRdb's table is partial and in-frame only. Seen here are more than 40,000 clones, 84% observed once, and the top ten hold 4.4%. Germline V gives CDR1 ENHRY, CDR2 SYGVKD. V was clipped by 7 bases and J by 3 bases, with 10 bases between them. This CDR3 is built from 13 residues. The TCR sequence derives from a man over 45 with active COVID-19. The chain uses TRBV10-3 and TRBJ1-5; a possible D gene is TRBD1 (5 bases). The sequenced sample consisted of peripheral blood. The CDR3 spells CAITQDTNQPQHF. Written as DNA, the CDR3 is TGTGCCATCACACAGGACACCAATCAGCCCCAGCATTTT.